Presented here are 16 T cell receptor beta chains from one specimen sequenced in a study of T cell repertoires in cytomegalovirus infection. Via MiXCR, TCRdb re-called the reads, giving one row per CDR3 protein. The profile shows hundreds of thousands of distinct CDR3 sequences, roughly a third of them singletons. These TCRs are of unknown antigen specificity. Sample: cultured PBMCs, taken from culture after CMV antigen stimulation. The source of these receptors is a human donor in good health (CMV status not recorded). Some clones in this sample may be carry-over from other donors' samples.

This chain links TRBV19 with TRBJ2-2, with D perhaps matching TRBD1 (6 bases). V was trimmed by 3 bases and J by 2 bases, leaving 10 bases between them. Germline-derived CDR1 and CDR2 are LNHDA and SQIVND (reference sequence). The CDR3 loop spans 15 amino acids. The DNA for the CDR3 is TGTGCCAGTAGTATCGGTGGGACAAACACCGGGGAGCTGTTTTTT. It is translated as CASSIGGTNTGELFF. The entire variable domain, with the rest obtained from reference TRBV19 and TRBJ2-2, is as follows: DGGITQSPKYLFRKEGQNVTLSCEQNLNHDAMYWYRQDPGQGLRLIYYSQIVNDFQKGDIAEGYSVSREKKESFPLTVTSAQKNPTAFYLCASSIGGTNTGELFFGEGSRLTVL.

This sequence joins TRBV15 and TRBJ1-2, with 8 bases that match TRBD1. Looked up from germline, CDR1 is LNHNV and CDR2 is YYDKDF (reference sequence). This CDR3 has 14 residues. Germline trimming cut 4 bases from V and 6 bases from J; bases unmatched to any gene: 7. DNA of the CDR3: TGTGCCACCAGCACAATTCGACAGGGGAATGGCTACACCTTC. It yields the protein CATSTIRQGNGYTF.

About this clonotype itself: It is likely a read error, because the conserved phenylalanine at the end of the CDR3 is missing. The chain employs TRBV7-2 and TRBJ1-3, with no clear D. The germline V gene has CDR1 SGHTA and CDR2 FQGNSA. Trimming stripped 1 base from V and 0 bases from J, with 4 bases between. This CDR3 is built from 14 residues. The CDR3 loop reads CASSLGTSGNTIYI. The CDR3 bases are TGTGCCAGCAGCTTAGGGACCTCTGGAAACACCATATATATT.

The chain carries TRBV5-4 and TRBJ1-4, with D possibly being TRBD1 (6 bases). Trimming removed 5 bases from V and 5 bases from J, with 16 bases in between. CDR3 length: 15 amino acids. The germline V gene encodes CDR1 SGHNT and CDR2 YYREEE (reference sequence). CDR3 coding DNA: TGTGCCAGCAGTCGGGCTGGACAGCGCAATGAAAAACTGTTTTTT. Translation: CASSRAGQRNEKLFF.

This clonotype was observed a handful of times. The chain is built from TRBV7-2 and TRBJ2-1; D is undetermined. Trimming pared 1 base from V and 3 bases from J, leaving 13 bases between. This CDR3 contains 16 residues. CDR1 SGHTA and CDR2 FQGNSA come from the germline V gene. CDR3 region: CASSLVEDPFYNEQFF. The CDR3 DNA is TGTGCCAGCAGCTTAGTTGAGGATCCCTTCTACAATGAGCAGTTCTTC.

This clonotype was counted between two and nine times. The rearrangement links TRBV27 to TRBJ2-6; D is unresolved. CDR3 size: 14 residues. Germline V gene lookup returns CDR1 MNHEY and CDR2 SMNVEV (reference sequence). With 3 bases removed from V and 1 base from J, the gap between germline ends came to 4 bases. CDR3 loop: CASSFGSGANVLTF. In DNA form, the CDR3 reads TGTGCCAGCAGTTTTGGTTCTGGGGCCAACGTCCTGACTTTC.

The chain joins TRBV24-1 to TRBJ2-3, with 13 bases lining up with TRBD2. The germline CDR1 and CDR2 sequences are KGHDR and SFDVKD. This CDR3 is 17 amino acids long. V lost 4 bases, J lost 4 bases, and 7 bases stayed unmatched. As DNA, the CDR3 is TGTGCCACCAGTGACAGACTAGCGGGAGGCTCCGCAGATACGCAGTATTTT. It encodes CATSDRLAGGSADTQYF.

The rearrangement uses TRBV7-2 and TRBJ2-1; the D gene is possibly TRBD2 (7 bases). V gave up 6 bases and J gave up 13 bases, with 19 bases separating them. The CDR3 loop spans 13 amino acids. CDR1 is SGHTA, CDR2 FQGNSA, per germline. In DNA form, the CDR3 reads TGTGCCAGCAGGGCCACTCTAGGGGGGGGACAGTTCTTC. Translation: CASRATLGGGQFF.

This clonotype was counted between two and nine times. This chain joins TRBV25-1 and TRBJ2-7, with TRBD2 as a possible D gene (7 bases). The CDR3 is made up of 14 amino acids. The V and J ends lost 5 bases and 2 bases respectively, with 13 bases between them. Germline-derived CDR1 and CDR2 are MGHDK and SYGVNS. CDR3 coding DNA: TGTGCCAGCAGTCCTCTAGGGGGGGCCTACGAGCAGTACTTC. The encoded protein is CASSPLGGAYEQYF.

The chain has TRBV10-3 and TRBJ2-3; the match to TRBD2 covers 10 bases. Germline V gene sequence: CDR1 ENHRY, CDR2 SYGVKD. The V segment lost 7 bases and the J segment 4 bases; nucleotides outside the gene matches: 5. The CDR3 sequence is 14 residues long. The CDR3 coding sequence is TGTGCCATCATGCCTAGCGGGAGCGCAGATACGCAGTATTTT. Translated: CAIMPSGSADTQYF.

This clonotype was seen more than once but under ten times. The CDR3 protein is CASSLDSRNTYEQYF. The CDR3 region has the DNA TGTGCCAGCAGCTTAGACTCCCGGAACACCTACGAGCAGTACTTC. The chain employs TRBV7-2 and TRBJ2-7; no clear D. Germline CDR1 SGHTA, CDR2 FQGNSA. The CDR3 contains 15 residues. V was pared by 1 base and J by 2 bases, with 12 bases between.

This clonotype appeared many times. This chain links TRBV5-1 with TRBJ2-3; 7 positions match TRBD1. The CDR3 covers 18 residues. V was clipped by 0 bases and J by 3 bases; unmatched bases: 13. The germline V gene encodes CDR1 SGHRS and CDR2 YFSETQ. The CDR3 region has the DNA TGCGCCAGCAGCTTGGACCCACTGCGACAGGGCGGAACAGATACGCAGTATTTT. Translation gives CASSLDPLRQGGTDTQYF.

This clonotype came up a few times. This chain connects TRBV7-6 to TRBJ1-1; D remains unclear. V lost 8 bases and J lost 5, with 12 bases in between. The CDR3 extends over 12 amino acids. Germline V gene sequence: CDR1 SGHVS, CDR2 FNYEAQ. The CDR3 sequence is CASDGSGTEAFF. CDR3 sequence (DNA): TGTGCCAGCGACGGCTCGGGGACTGAAGCTTTCTTT.

This clonotype has more than one count but fewer than ten. CDR3 nucleotides: TGCGCCAGCAGTCCACATGGACAGGGGAGGCCCCCTAACTATGGCTACACCTTC. Residues: CASSPHGQGRPPNYGYTF. This chain connects TRBV23-1 to TRBJ1-2, with 9 bases matching TRBD1. TRBV23-1 is classed as an ORF, of uncertain function. This CDR3 is 18 amino acids long. Trimming cost V 4 bases and J 0 bases; bases outside gene matches: 12.

This clonotype has just a few counts. The rearrangement joins TRBV19 to TRBJ2-5, with TRBD1 identical over 8 bases. V gave up 3 bases and J gave up 5 bases; unmatched junction bases: 8. This CDR3 contains 15 residues. The germline CDR1 and CDR2 sequences are LNHDA and SQIVND (reference sequence). CDR3 DNA: TGTGCCAGTAGTATCGACAGGGGTATGGGGGAGACCCAGTACTTC. This gives the protein CASSIDRGMGETQYF. Looking up the rest from reference TRBV19 and TRBJ2-5 gives the full variable domain: DGGITQSPKYLFRKEGQNVTLSCEQNLNHDAMYWYRQDPGQGLRLIYYSQIVNDFQKGDIAEGYSVSREKKESFPLTVTSAQKNPTAFYLCASSIDRGMGETQYFGPGTRLLVL.

This clonotype was picked up a small number of times. The chain recombines TRBV29-1 with TRBJ2-3; D possibly matches TRBD1 or TRBD2 (5 bases each). Trimming left V 0 bases short and J 7 bases short, with 14 bases between. The CDR3 loop spans 14 amino acids. From germline, CDR1 is SQVTM and CDR2 ANQGSEA. DNA of the CDR3: TGCAGCGTTGAAGATCGGCAGGGAGTTAATACGCAGTATTTT. Protein sequence: CSVEDRQGVNTQYF.